This T cell receptor (beta chain) was recovered during a study of T-cell memory formation after mild COVID-19 (dated by TCRdb to about 2021). Study-level background: Most TCR sequence clusters were specific to one of the two donors. T-cell clones expanding and contracting after mild COVID-19 in a couple of donors were tracked by longitudinal TCRalpha and TCRbeta repertoire sequencing. Two young, previously healthy adult volunteers, one female and one male, were included in the cohort.

V is shortened by 4 bases, J by 4 bases, and the region joining them spans 13 bases. The germline V gene specifies MNHEY as CDR1 and SVGAGI as CDR2. Spanning cysteine to phenylalanine, the CDR3 consists of 14 amino acids. The entry retains the CDR3 DNA only, 42 bases that are in frame from base 1. Remarks on this clonotype: Its antigen has not been determined. No much larger clone is present one base from it, and per-base qualities are unavailable.

The reads were generated on an Illumina NovaSeq 6000. Using 5'RACE with constant-segment primers, TCRalpha and TCRbeta cDNA libraries were constructed, with sample barcodes and unique molecular identifiers added in the process. Trizol reagent was used to extract RNA from every sample. Libraries were amplified in two PCR steps, with a second sample barcode and Illumina TruSeq adapters added in the second step. Libraries were sequenced on an Illumina NovaSeq with 2 x 150 bp paired-end reads. On the authors' methods: The reads were demultiplexed and collapsed into UMI-guided consensus sequences using migec v1.2.7. With mixcr v2.1.11, UMI consensuses were aligned to TRA and TRB V and J templates and assembled into clonotypes. Expanded or contracted clonotypes were those called significant by both edgeR and NoisET, with noise models trained on biological replicates. For edgeR calls, a false discovery rate-adjusted p below 0.01 and a log2 fold-change threshold of 1 were applied. As an exploratory analysis of dynamics, max-normalized trajectories of the 1000 most abundant clonotypes were examined with PCA combined with hierarchical clustering. Separately sequenced CD4+ and CD8+ repertoires were used to assign the CD4 or CD8 phenotype of responding clones. TCRdb's own reprocessing of the public reads used fastp at Q25 and MiXCR and kept productive beta chains. Each CDR3 protein appears once, grouped with its most common genes and DNA. These V and J calls rely on TCRdb rather than the paper's analysis. The sample data list roughly 280,000 distinct CDR3 sequences, and 15% to 20% of these were observed just once. The top ten clonotypes cover roughly 23% of the sample.

Ficoll-Paque density gradient centrifugation was the method used to isolate PBMCs. Results and caveats for the whole study, not just this receptor: The second-wave clones that peaked on day 37 were not confirmed to be SARS-CoV-2 specific. Only a couple of mild cases were covered in the study, and larger cohorts including severe cases with pre-infection samples were considered necessary. Balanced CD4/CD8 phenotypes were observed for clones contracting from day 15 to 85, whereas a bias towards CD4+ was observed for a second wave of clones expanding from day 15 to 37. Contracting CD4+ clones were located mainly in the CM and EM memory subsets, whereas CD8+ clones were found to be enriched in EMRA. Some responding clones were found in pre-infection memory, which suggests that pre-existing cross-reactive memory T cells took part in the SARS-CoV-2 response.

What was sequenced was PBMCs or a T cell subset sorted from them (not recorded which). The rearrangement combines TRBV6-5 with TRBJ2-5; the D match is possibly TRBD1 or TRBD2, with 7 bases aligned in each. The TCR sequence derives from a young man who had mild COVID-19 (a few samples of this study predate the infection). The sample titles of this study are shuffled in the database, so cell type and time point are left out; the donor was told from shared clones. The sequenced DNA: TGTGCCAGCAGTTTCGACAGGGAGGGAGAGACCCAGTACTTC. This gives the protein CASSFDREGETQYF.